This T cell receptor beta chain was retrieved from a study of blood T cell repertoires in COVID-19. Study overall: Samples of COVID-19 (acute and convalescent) were obtained from the United States, Italy and Spain.

Authors' methods: Cell counts per sample came from amplifying reference gene primers. TCRdb's table, derived via immunoSEQ multiplex PCR, lists solely in-frame clones and lacks some. The DNA was the basis for D and trimming; V, J and clone size are from that table. The sample has hundreds of thousands of clones, approximately 87% seen once; the top ten hold 6% to 7%. V lost 7 bases, J lost 6 bases, and 13 bases lay in between. Germline CDR1 and CDR2: SNHLY and FYNNEI. CDR3 length equals 13 residues. This clone was observed many times. The chain has TRBV2 and TRBJ1-5; the D gene is possibly TRBD1 (6 bases). The sample was peripheral blood. This receptor was taken from a woman aged 45 to 65 with COVID-19, enrolled during active disease. CDR3 sequence reads: CASTFEGVQPQHF. In DNA, the CDR3 is TGTGCCAGCACGTTCGAGGGGGTTCAGCCCCAGCATTTT.